The 26 T cell receptor beta chains below come from one sample, sequenced in a study of T cell responses to AZD1222 COVID-19 vaccine. Generated by immunoSEQ multiplex PCR, the TCRdb table keeps only in-frame clones and is missing some. The sample includes about 45,000 clones, roughly 90% of them seen just once. The sample in question was peripheral blood, obtained 28 days after the second AZD1222 dose. The receptors stem from an adult who received the AZD1222 COVID-19 vaccine.

CDR3 sequence reads: CASSQVRDWYSPLHF. The CDR3 coding sequence is TGTGCCAGCAGCCAAGTCCGGGACTGGTATTCACCCCTCCACTTT. V usage is TRBV3-1 (or the pseudogene TRBV3-2) and J usage is TRBJ1-6, with TRBD1 as a possible D gene (5 bases). This CDR3 is 15 amino acids long. CDR1 is LGHDT, CDR2 YNNKEL, per germline (reference sequence). Trimming shortened V by 1 base and J by 8 bases, and 12 bases separated the two germline ends.

The chain employs TRBV5-1 and TRBJ2-2; 7 bases match TRBD1. The CDR3 covers 15 residues. Germline V CDR1 and CDR2: SGHRS, YFSETQ. Trimming cost V 4 bases and J 7 bases; bases outside gene matches: 10. The CDR3 loop is CASSKGQVIVGELFF. CDR3 coding DNA: TGCGCCAGCAGCAAAGGACAGGTTATCGTCGGGGAGCTGTTTTTT.

The chain links TRBV13 to TRBJ2-7, with 15 bases that match TRBD2. CDR3 length equals 16 residues. V shed 5 bases, J shed 4 bases, and the junction held 6 bases outside the gene matches. Germline lookup yields CDR1 PRHDT and CDR2 FYEKMQ (reference sequence). CDR3: CASSPWTSGGAYEQYF. The CDR3 nucleotides read TGTGCCAGCAGCCCCTGGACTAGCGGGGGGGCTTACGAGCAGTACTTC.

The V call is TRBV4-3, the J call TRBJ2-2; D remains unclear. The CDR3 has 17 amino acids. V lost 3 bases and J 5 bases, leaving 19 bases between the germline ends. The germline V gene encodes CDR1 LGHNA and CDR2 YSLEER. CDR3 protein: CASSQKSARVGTGELFF. DNA of the CDR3: TGCGCCAGCAGCCAGAAATCCGCTAGAGTGGGGACCGGGGAGCTGTTTTTT.

Only one count was recorded for this clone. The sample contains more than one DNA sequence encoding this CDR3. V usage is TRBV9 and J usage is TRBJ1-1; 8 positions agree with TRBD1. The CDR3 length is 14 residues. CDR1 is SGDLS, CDR2 YYNGEE, per germline. Unmatched junction bases numbered 1, after V lost 2 bases and J lost 1 base. In DNA, the CDR3 is TGTGCCAGCAGCGTTGGACAGGGGAACACTGAAGCTTTCTTT. Protein sequence: CASSVGQGNTEAFF.

The chain is built from TRBV20-1 and TRBJ2-3; TRBD2 agrees at 9 bases. Germline CDR1 is DFQATT and CDR2 is SNEGSKA (reference sequence). The CDR3 runs 15 residues. Losses at the gene ends were 3 bases for V and 7 bases for J; bases not matched to a gene: 11. The CDR3, as DNA: TGCAGTGCTAGTATTCTAGCGGGGCCCCCCAATACGCAGTATTTT. Its translation is CSASILAGPPNTQYF.

The chain has TRBV12-3 or TRBV12-4 and TRBJ2-7; 7 nucleotides line up with TRBD1. CDR3 length: 13 residues. V lost 6 bases to trimming and J lost 5 bases; unmatched junction nucleotides: 7. CDR3 in DNA: TGTGCCAGCAGAGTGACAGGGCTGGACGAGCAGTACTTC. Amino acid sequence: CASRVTGLDEQYF.

The chain couples TRBV7-8 to TRBJ2-7; D might be TRBD1 (5 bases). Germline loops: CDR1 SGHVS, CDR2 FQNEAQ. The CDR3 is 14 amino acids. The ends were cut back, 2 bases at V and 4 bases at J, with 12 bases in the middle. The CDR3 DNA sequence: TGTGCCAGCAGCTTATGGCGCCAGGGTTACGAGCAGTACTTC. Translation: CASSLWRQGYEQYF. The variable domain in full, completed from reference TRBV7-8 and TRBJ2-7, reads GAGVSQSPRYKVAKRGQDVALRCDPISGHVSLFWYQQALGQGPEFLTYFQNEAQLDKSGLPSDRFFAERPEGSVSTLKIQRTQQEDSAVYLCASSLWRQGYEQYFGPGTRLTVT.

The gene calls are TRBV5-1 and TRBJ2-7, with TRBD2 as a possible D gene (5 bases). The germline gives CDR1 SGHRS, CDR2 YFSETQ. This CDR3 is 12 amino acids long. Trimming shortened V by 6 bases and J by 6 bases, and 13 bases separated the two germline ends. CDR3 amino acids: CASTREGSEQYF. The CDR3 region has the DNA TGCGCCAGCACCCGGGAAGGGTCCGAGCAGTACTTC.

The chain links TRBV7-2 to TRBJ1-5; D gene unclear. The CDR3 has 12 residues. Germline CDR1 reads SGHTA; CDR2 reads FQGNSA. V was pared by 2 bases and J by 6 bases, with 5 bases between. The DNA of the CDR3 is TGTGCCAGCAGCTTACAACGTCAGCCCCAGCATTTT. Residues: CASSLQRQPQHF.

This clone occurred a few times. The chain has TRBV18 and TRBJ1-4; D may be TRBD1 (5 bases). Germline-derived CDR1 and CDR2 are KGHSH and LQKENI. Trimming removed 0 bases from V and 8 bases from J, with 13 bases in between. The CDR3 is 15 amino acids. The CDR3 bases are TGTGCCAGCTCACCACCGGCCAGGGCAGGGGAAAAACTGTTTTTT. Translated: CASSPPARAGEKLFF.

CDR3 in DNA: TGTGCCAGCAGCTGGGGGGCTACTAGCACAGATACGCAGTATTTT. Its protein product is CASSWGATSTDTQYF. The chain joins TRBV5-4 to TRBJ2-3; D may correspond to TRBD1 or TRBD2 (6 bases each). The germline V gene has CDR1 SGHNT and CDR2 YYREEE (reference sequence). The CDR3 runs to 15 residues. V lost 3 bases to trimming and J lost 0 bases, with 11 bases between them.

The chain links TRBV6-5 to TRBJ2-5, with 8 nucleotides matching TRBD2. V shed 5 bases and J 1 base; nucleotides not matched to a gene: 3. The CDR3 loop spans 14 amino acids. Germline CDR1 is MNHEY and CDR2 is SVGAGI. The CDR3 protein is CASSPGGGQETQYF. The CDR3 DNA sequence: TGTGCCAGCAGTCCGGGGGGGGGCCAAGAGACCCAGTACTTC.

The rearrangement links TRBV5-1 to TRBJ2-7; D may be TRBD1 (5 bases). With 2 bases removed from V and 7 bases from J, the gap between germline ends came to 16 bases. There are 14 residues in the CDR3. CDR1 and CDR2 (germline): SGHRS, YFSETQ. The CDR3 loop is CASSFRRDSSEQYF. The DNA of the CDR3 is TGCGCCAGCAGCTTCCGCAGGGATTCGTCTGAGCAGTACTTC.

The chain is built from TRBV6-5 and TRBJ2-3; tentative D call: TRBD2 (6 bases). The CDR3 sequence is 13 residues long. Germline V CDR1 and CDR2: MNHEY, SVGAGI. V lost 5 bases, J lost 8 bases, and 14 bases lay in between. The CDR3 region is CASSQTRTSTQYF. CDR3 nucleotides: TGTGCCAGCAGTCAGACTAGAACCTCTACGCAGTATTTT.

The chain joins TRBV29-1 to TRBJ2-7; TRBD1 agrees at 9 bases. V dropped 5 bases and J dropped 0; count of bases not matched to a gene: 5. Germline-derived CDR1 and CDR2 are SQVTM and ANQGSEA. This CDR3 region has 14 residues. CDR3 DNA: TGCAGCGTTAAGGGACAGGGTATCTCCTACGAGCAGTACTTC. It encodes CSVKGQGISYEQYF.

The chain couples TRBV7-8 to TRBJ1-2; D remains ambiguous. The CDR3 has 16 amino acids. V lost 0 bases to trimming and J lost 4 bases, with 15 bases between them. CDR1 and CDR2 from the germline V gene are SGHVS and FQNEAQ. CDR3 residues: CASSLALSRDRYGYTF. CDR3 in DNA: TGTGCCAGCAGCTTAGCGTTATCAAGGGATCGCTATGGCTACACCTTC.

The CDR3 nucleotides read TGTGCCAGCAGTTACCTCAAGGGTGGGGTTCAGCCCCAGCATTTT. The encoded protein is CASSYLKGGVQPQHF. The V gene is TRBV28, the J gene TRBJ1-5, with no clear D. The length of the CDR3 is 15 residues. Trimming removed 4 bases at V and 6 bases at J, with 16 bases between. Germline-derived CDR1 and CDR2 are MDHEN and SYDVKM.

This chain links TRBV4-1 with TRBJ2-5; perhaps TRBD2 as D (5 bases). The CDR3 is 15 residues long. Germline CDR1 MGHRA, CDR2 YSYEKL. Trimming shortened V by 4 bases and J by 2 bases, and 14 bases separated the two germline ends. The CDR3 here is CASSLRAEYQETQYF. In nucleotides, the CDR3 is TGCGCCAGCAGCCTGAGGGCCGAATATCAAGAGACCCAGTACTTC.

This chain connects TRBV15 to TRBJ1-5; D uncertain. Trimming took 3 bases from V and 6 from J, leaving 15 bases between them. From germline, CDR1 is LNHNV and CDR2 YYDKDF (reference sequence). The CDR3 runs 15 residues. The CDR3 nucleotides read TGTGCCACCAGCAGCCTTAAACGGGGAGGTCAGCCCCAGCATTTT. Encoded protein: CATSSLKRGGQPQHF.

J is TRBJ1-1 and V is TRBV3-1 (or the pseudogene TRBV3-2); TRBD1 might be the D (6 bases). Trimming pared 4 bases from V and 4 bases from J, leaving 10 bases between. Germline lookup yields CDR1 LGHDT and CDR2 YNNKEL (reference sequence). The CDR3 is 13 residues long. The CDR3 coding sequence is TGTGCCAGCAGCCCCACAGGGCTCACTGAAGCTTTCTTT. Its protein is CASSPTGLTEAFF.

The CDR3 reads CASRVRGSNTEAFF. In nucleotides, the CDR3 is TGTGCCAGCAGGGTCAGGGGCTCTAACACTGAAGCTTTCTTT. The chain combines TRBV6-5 with TRBJ1-1; TRBD1 is a possible D gene (6 bases). Germline V gene lookup returns CDR1 MNHEY and CDR2 SVGAGI. V shed 6 bases and J shed 2 bases, with 13 bases lying between them. CDR3 length equals 14 residues.

The rearrangement joins TRBV10-1 to TRBJ2-1; D is undetermined. CDR3 size: 13 residues. The V end lost 10 bases, the J end lost 2 bases, and 12 bases lay between the germline ends. Germline V CDR1 and CDR2: WNHNN, SYGVQD (reference sequence). The CDR3 DNA follows: TGCGCCACCGGCTGGGCCACCTACAATGAGCAGTTCTTC. Amino acid sequence: CATGWATYNEQFF.

The chain recombines TRBV7-2 with TRBJ1-2; TRBD1 aligns across 9 bases. In germline, CDR1 is SGHTA, CDR2 FQGNSA. The length of the CDR3 is 14 residues. V lost 4 bases and J lost 6; bases outside the gene matches: 6. CDR3 amino acids: CASSSRDRVDGYTF. The DNA for the CDR3 is TGTGCCAGCAGCTCCCGGGACAGGGTTGATGGCTACACCTTC.

The gene calls are TRBV5-1 and TRBJ2-1; 11 bases fit TRBD2. The trim removed 0 bases at V and 1 base at J, leaving 6 bases unmatched. Looked up from germline, CDR1 is SGHRS and CDR2 is YFSETQ. The CDR3 sequence is 18 residues long. The CDR3 loop reads CASSLDLAGGFSYNEQFF. The CDR3 DNA follows: TGCGCCAGCAGCTTGGATCTAGCGGGAGGATTTTCCTACAATGAGCAGTTCTTC.

The chain couples TRBV14 to TRBJ2-7; D gene unclear. CDR1 SGHDN and CDR2 FVKESK come from the germline V gene. The ends were cut back, 2 bases at V and 2 bases at J, with 16 bases in the middle. There are 16 residues in the CDR3. The CDR3, as DNA: TGTGCCAGCAGCCAAACCCGACGGAGCTTTACCTACGAGCAGTACTTC. This gives the protein CASSQTRRSFTYEQYF.